Each of the 27 T cell receptor beta chains below was sequenced from the same sample in a study of T cells after yellow fever vaccination. Each CDR3 protein is one row after TCRdb ran MiXCR on the 5' RACE reads. The sample shows about 400,000 distinct CDR3 sequences, 6.2% of them seen only once. The sequencing here drew on PBMCs, taken 5 days after the yellow fever booster vaccination. The receptors come from a man aged 25 to 45 who received the YFV17D yellow fever vaccine.

The chain employs TRBV7-2 and TRBJ2-7; D is perhaps TRBD2 (5 bases). In germline, CDR1 is SGHTA, CDR2 FQGNSA. With 6 bases removed from V and 3 bases from J, the gap between germline ends came to 12 bases. The CDR3 spans 13 residues. CDR3 sequence: CASRDGSHYEQYF. CDR3 bases: TGTGCCAGCAGGGATGGGAGTCACTACGAGCAGTACTTC.

Only a few counts were recorded for this clonotype. This chain joins TRBV18 and TRBJ2-5; D possibly uses TRBD1 or TRBD2 (5 bases each). Trimming removed 1 base at V and 4 bases at J, with 19 bases between. Germline values: CDR1 KGHSH, CDR2 LQKENI. This CDR3 comprises 17 residues. As DNA, the CDR3 is TGTGCCAGCTCACCACAGAGTTCCGGGGCCCAGGGAGAGACCCAGTACTTC. Its protein product is CASSPQSSGAQGETQYF. The full variable domain, in which reference TRBV18 and TRBJ2-5 provide the parts outside the CDR3, is NAGVMQNPRHLVRRRGQEARLRCSPMKGHSHVYWYRQLPEEGLKFMVYLQKENIIDESGMPKERFSAEFPKEGPSILRIQQVVRGDSAAYFCASSPQSSGAQGETQYFGPGTRLLVL.

The chain recombines TRBV12-3 or TRBV12-4 with TRBJ2-7; D call uncertain. Trimming removed 6 bases from V and 0 bases from J, with 12 bases in between. There are 14 residues in the CDR3. CDR3 DNA sequence: TGTGCCAGCAGCCTGGGGTCTAGCTCCTACGAGCAGTACTTC. Translation gives CASSLGSSSYEQYF.

A few counts support this clonotype. The rearrangement uses TRBV12-3 or TRBV12-4 and TRBJ2-2; 9 bases align to TRBD1. The junction had 5 bases not matched to a gene; V was cut back by 5 bases and J by 4 bases. The CDR3 contains 15 residues. The CDR3 loop reads CASSPQGALTGELFF. The DNA of the CDR3 is TGTGCCAGCAGTCCACAGGGGGCGCTCACCGGGGAGCTGTTTTTT.

On this clonotype: A read error may produce the germline difference seen at one junction end. This chain joins TRBV4-3 and TRBJ2-2; 8 bases line up with TRBD2. The CDR3 has 16 amino acids. Germline V gives CDR1 LGHNA, CDR2 YSLEER. The CDR3 DNA reads as TGCGCCAGCAGCCAAGAGCGGGGGGCGCTAACCGGGGAGCTGCTTTTT. Amino acids: CASSQERGALTGELLF.

This rearrangement joins TRBV4-3 to TRBJ2-2, with TRBD2 matching over 11 bases. This CDR3 has 19 residues. The ends lost 0 bases at V and 5 bases at J; junction bases unmatched: 11. CDR1 and CDR2 from the germline V gene are LGHNA and YSLEER. The CDR3 loop reads CASSQEGLAGGRGTGELFF. CDR3 bases: TGCGCCAGCAGCCAAGAGGGCCTAGCGGGAGGACGGGGGACCGGGGAGCTGTTTTTT.

This clonotype was counted between two and nine times. This chain connects TRBV20-1 to TRBJ2-5; 9 positions match TRBD2. The ends lost 6 bases at V and 5 bases at J; junction bases unmatched: 13. The CDR3 extends over 15 amino acids. CDR1 DFQATT and CDR2 SNEGSKA come from the germline V gene (reference sequence). The CDR3 DNA is TGCAGTGCCCGGATGGCGGGAGGGCCTTGGGAGACCCAGTACTTC. It codes for CSARMAGGPWETQYF.

This clonotype has more than one count but fewer than ten. This chain joins TRBV4-3 and TRBJ2-2; 10 nucleotides line up with TRBD2. Trimming removed 1 base from V and 4 bases from J; junction bases left unmatched: 6. The length of the CDR3 is 17 residues. CDR1 is LGHNA, CDR2 YSLEER, per germline. The CDR3 spells CASSQAAGGPFTGELFF. The CDR3 DNA is TGCGCCAGCAGCCAAGCAGCGGGAGGGCCTTTCACCGGGGAGCTGTTTTTT.

The chain uses TRBV3-1 and TRBJ2-7, with D perhaps matching TRBD2 (5 bases). Germline V CDR1 and CDR2: LGHDT, YNNKEL (reference sequence). The CDR3 spans 17 residues. Trimming stripped 11 bases from V and 2 bases from J, with 28 bases between. The CDR3 nucleotides read TGTGCCTTCAGTTTCAAACGACTGGGAGATCCGCCCTACGAGCAGTACTTC. It yields the protein CAFSFKRLGDPPYEQYF.

This clonotype has a handful of counts. The gene calls are TRBV6-4 and TRBJ2-2, with D possibly matching TRBD1 (6 bases). The CDR3 runs 14 residues. V dropped 6 bases and J dropped 7 bases, with 15 bases sitting between them. Germline-derived CDR1 and CDR2 are MRHNA and SNTAGT. The CDR3 region has the DNA TGTGCCAGCAGCCGACAGGTGGAAAGCGGGGAGCTGTTTTTT. Its translation: CASSRQVESGELFF.

DNA for the CDR3: TGTGCCAGCTCACCAATCCTCGGAAACACCATATATTTT. Amino acids: CASSPILGNTIYF. The chain is built from TRBV18 and TRBJ1-3; D is uncertain. The CDR3 contains 13 residues. Trimming removed 2 bases at V and 4 bases at J, with 6 bases between. CDR1 KGHSH and CDR2 LQKENI come from the germline V gene.

The rearrangement joins TRBV7-2 to TRBJ2-2, with D unclear. CDR3 length: 11 residues. Trimming stripped 6 bases from V and 6 bases from J, with 5 bases between. The germline CDR1 and CDR2 sequences are SGHTA and FQGNSA. The CDR3 DNA reads as TGTGCCAGCAGGAAGTCCGGGGAGCTGTTTTTT. Translation: CASRKSGELFF.

The CDR3 here is CASAGTYEQYF. In nucleotides, the CDR3 is TGTGCCAGCGCCGGGACCTACGAGCAGTACTTC. V gene TRBV6-5 combines with J gene TRBJ2-7; tentatively, D is TRBD2 (5 bases). The CDR3 sequence is 11 residues long. From germline, CDR1 is MNHEY and CDR2 SVGAGI. The V gene lost 8 bases and the J gene lost 2 bases, with 7 bases spanning the gap.

This chain uses TRBV20-1 with TRBJ2-7, with 11 bases lining up with TRBD2. Trimming cost V 7 bases and J 5 bases; bases outside gene matches: 7. Looked up from germline, CDR1 is DFQATT and CDR2 is SNEGSKA (reference sequence). The CDR3 has 13 residues. The CDR3 region is CSVPTSGIDEQYF. In DNA form, the CDR3 reads TGCAGTGTGCCGACTAGCGGGATCGACGAGCAGTACTTC.

The sample holds a few counts of this clonotype. This chain uses TRBV29-1 with TRBJ1-2, with D unclear. CDR3 length: 14 residues. The ends were cut back, 2 bases at V and 1 base at J, with 11 bases in the middle. Germline V lookup: CDR1 SQVTM, CDR2 ANQGSEA. The CDR3: CSVERQTNNYGYTF. For the CDR3, the DNA is TGCAGCGTTGAAAGGCAGACTAATAACTATGGCTACACCTTC.

As concerns this clonotype: One junction end does not reproduce the germline sequence, and a read error may be involved. The J gene is TRBJ2-2, the V gene TRBV5-4, with 9 bases matching TRBD2. Germline V gene lookup returns CDR1 SGHNT and CDR2 YYREEE (reference sequence). The CDR3 sequence is 16 residues long. The CDR3 is CASSHLAGAGTGVLFF. The DNA of the CDR3 is TGTGCCAGCAGCCACTTAGCGGGAGCAGGAACCGGGGTGCTGTTTTTT. Using reference TRBV5-4 and TRBJ2-2 for the parts outside the CDR3, the full variable domain is ETGVTQSPTHLIKTRGQQVTLRCSSQSGHNTVSWYQQALGQGPQFIFQYYREEENGRGNFPPRFSGLQFPNYSSELNVNALELDDSALYLCASSHLAGAGTGVLFFGEGSRLTVL.

This clonotype was recorded a few times. The J gene is TRBJ2-2, the V gene TRBV6-2 or TRBV6-3; D might be TRBD2 (6 bases). This CDR3 spans 13 amino acids. From germline, CDR1 is MNHEY and CDR2 SVGEGT. V lost 4 bases and J lost 7, with 10 bases in between. CDR3 in amino acids: CASSWRGYGELFF. The DNA of the CDR3 is TGTGCCAGCAGTTGGAGGGGTTACGGGGAGCTGTTTTTT.

Worth noting for this clonotype: A much more abundant neighbour one base away suggests this may be a read error. The V call is TRBV4-3, the J call TRBJ2-1; D tentatively reads TRBD1 or TRBD2 (6 bases each). Germline assignment: CDR1 LGHNA and CDR2 YSLEER. This CDR3 has 17 residues. As DNA, the CDR3 is TGCGACAGCTCCCCAGACCTGGGGGGCAGTAGTTACAATGAGCAGTTCTTC. The encoded protein is CDSSPDLGGSSYNEQFF.

This clonotype has at least ten counts. V and J are TRBV12-3 or TRBV12-4 and TRBJ1-1; D remains unclear. The CDR3 is 14 residues long. V lost 6 bases to trimming and J lost 1 base, with 12 bases between them. CDR3 protein: CASSRDGSNTEAFF. The CDR3 region has the DNA TGTGCCAGCAGCCGCGACGGCTCGAACACTGAAGCTTTCTTT.

This clonotype was seen at least ten times. V and J are TRBV7-2 and TRBJ2-3; 12 positions agree with TRBD2. The germline CDR1 and CDR2 sequences are SGHTA and FQGNSA. J gave up 2 bases and V 2 bases, and 5 bases lay outside the gene matches. This CDR3 region has 17 residues. CDR3 in DNA: TGTGCCAGCAGCTTACGGCTAGCGGGAGGGAACACAGATACGCAGTATTTT. Its translation: CASSLRLAGGNTDTQYF.

The genes are TRBV20-1 and TRBJ1-2, with a possible D match to TRBD1 (6 bases). The CDR3 runs 13 residues. CDR1 and CDR2 from the germline V gene are DFQATT and SNEGSKA (reference sequence). Trimming pared 8 bases from V and 3 bases from J, leaving 16 bases between. CDR3 DNA sequence: TGCAGTTCCCGCTCCCCAGGGGACTATGGCTACACCTTC. Its protein product is CSSRSPGDYGYTF.

This clonotype has only a few counts. V and J are TRBV5-4 and TRBJ1-1; D is uncertain. The CDR3 runs to 14 residues. CDR1 is SGHNT and CDR2 is YYREEE in the germline V gene (reference sequence). Trimming shortened V by 1 base and J by 1 base, and 8 bases separated the two germline ends. CDR3 nucleotides: TGTGCCAGCAGCTTGTCCCCGGCGAACACTGAAGCTTTCTTT. It is translated as CASSLSPANTEAFF.

This clonotype was counted a few times. This chain links TRBV27 with TRBJ2-3; the D is unclear. The V gene's germline CDR1 is MNHEY and CDR2 SMNVEV (reference sequence). The CDR3 extends over 12 amino acids. Deletions cut 5 bases from V and 6 bases from J, with 9 bases between. Here the CDR3 reads CASSTLLDTQYF. The CDR3 nucleotides read TGTGCCAGCAGTACCCTATTGGATACGCAGTATTTT.

This clonotype was counted many times. The rearrangement links TRBV28 to TRBJ2-4, with D perhaps TRBD2 (6 bases). Germline CDR1 MDHEN, CDR2 SYDVKM. Trimming removed 2 bases from V and 5 bases from J, with 7 bases in between. The CDR3 extends over 13 amino acids. The CDR3, as DNA: TGTGCCAGCAGTTTACCGGGAGAAAACATTCAGTACTTC. Protein product: CASSLPGENIQYF.

This clonotype was seen more than once but under ten times. The chain recombines TRBV21-1 with TRBJ2-7; the DNA was not used to check the table's D call, TRBD2. TRBV21-1 is labeled a pseudogene. The CDR3 runs to 17 residues. The CDR3 nucleotides are TGTGCCAGCAGCAAAGACGGTCTAGCGGGAGTAGCGGTCGAGCAGTACTTC. Translated, it gives CASSKDGLAGVAVEQYF.

This chain joins TRBV11-2 and TRBJ2-7; D is tentatively TRBD1 or TRBD2 (5 bases each). The CDR3 is made up of 15 amino acids. V lost 7 bases and J lost 0, with 16 bases in between. Germline V CDR1 and CDR2: SGHAT, FQNNGV. CDR3 sequence reads: CASTVPGRRSYEQYF. The CDR3 DNA is TGTGCCAGCACCGTCCCGGGACGTCGCTCCTACGAGCAGTACTTC.

This clonotype showed up just a few times. The chain couples TRBV5-1 to TRBJ2-2; D is perhaps TRBD2 (6 bases). V was trimmed by 4 bases and J by 8 bases, leaving 12 bases between them. CDR1 and CDR2 from the germline V gene are SGHRS and YFSETQ. There are 13 residues in the CDR3. CDR3 DNA: TGCGCCAGCAGCCTAGGGACTTCGGGGGAGCTGTTTTTT. As protein: CASSLGTSGELFF.